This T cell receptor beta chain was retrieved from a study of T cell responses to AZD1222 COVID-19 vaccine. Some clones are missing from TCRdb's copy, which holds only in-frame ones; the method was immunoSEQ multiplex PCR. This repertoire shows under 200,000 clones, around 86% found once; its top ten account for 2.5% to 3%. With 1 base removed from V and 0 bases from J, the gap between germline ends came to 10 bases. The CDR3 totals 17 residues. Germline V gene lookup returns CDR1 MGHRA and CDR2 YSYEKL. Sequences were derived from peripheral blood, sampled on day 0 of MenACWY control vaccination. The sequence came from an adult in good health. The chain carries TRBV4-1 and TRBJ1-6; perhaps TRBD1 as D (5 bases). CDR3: CASSQARGGSYNSPLHF. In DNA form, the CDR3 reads TGCGCCAGCAGCCAAGCGAGGGGAGGCTCCTATAATTCACCCCTCCACTTT.